Only a few counts were recorded for the clone carrying this T cell receptor beta chain. The antigen remains undetermined. It was 5'RACE with constant-segment primers that produced the TCR alpha and TCR beta cDNA libraries, which carried sample barcodes and UMIs. Each CDR3 protein gets one entry after TCRdb re-called the 5' RACE reads with MiXCR. The table lists roughly 310,000 distinct CDR3 sequences, 15% to 20% of them singletons. The record originates from a study of T-cell memory formation after mild COVID-19. Study outcomes and limitations: Clones that contracted from day 15 to 85 were balanced CD4/CD8, while later expanders leaned CD4+. Pre-infection memory harbored some responding clones, suggesting cross-reactive memory joined. Among CD4+ contracting clones, most were CM and EM, and CD8+ ones EMRA.

Sequencing was carried out using PBMCs or a T cell subset sorted from them (not recorded which). The sequence came from a man between 18 and 35 years old who had mild COVID-19 (a few samples of this study predate the infection). Cell type and time point are not known.

CDR3 region: CSVRPPGANVLTF. The CDR3 nucleotides are TGCAGCGTTCGCCCACCTGGGGCCAACGTCCTGACTTTC. The chain carries TRBV29-1 and TRBJ2-6, with unresolved D. Germline V gene sequence: CDR1 SQVTM, CDR2 ANQGSEA. This CDR3 has 13 residues. V was clipped by 5 bases and J by 2 bases, with 7 bases between them.